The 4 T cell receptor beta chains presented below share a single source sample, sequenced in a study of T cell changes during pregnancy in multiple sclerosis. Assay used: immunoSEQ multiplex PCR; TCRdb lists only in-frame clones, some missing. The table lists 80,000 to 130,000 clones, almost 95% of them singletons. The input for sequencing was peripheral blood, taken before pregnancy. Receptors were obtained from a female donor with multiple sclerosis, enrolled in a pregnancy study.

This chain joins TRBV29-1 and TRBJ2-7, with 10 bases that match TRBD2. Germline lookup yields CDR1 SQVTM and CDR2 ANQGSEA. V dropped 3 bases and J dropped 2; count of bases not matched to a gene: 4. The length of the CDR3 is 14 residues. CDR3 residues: CSVEPLAGAYEQYF. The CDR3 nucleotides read TGCAGCGTTGAGCCCCTAGCGGGAGCCTACGAGCAGTACTTC.

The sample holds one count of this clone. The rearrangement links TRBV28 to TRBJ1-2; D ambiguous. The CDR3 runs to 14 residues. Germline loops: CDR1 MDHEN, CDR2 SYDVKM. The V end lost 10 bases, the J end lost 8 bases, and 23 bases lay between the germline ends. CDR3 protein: CATSNLQSLMGYTF. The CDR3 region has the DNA TGTGCCACCAGCAACCTACAGTCCCTGATGGGCTACACCTTC.

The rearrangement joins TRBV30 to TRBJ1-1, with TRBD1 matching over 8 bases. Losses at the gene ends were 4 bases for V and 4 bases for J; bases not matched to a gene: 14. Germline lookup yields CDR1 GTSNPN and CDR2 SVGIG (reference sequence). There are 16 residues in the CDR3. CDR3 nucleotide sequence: TGTGCCTGGAAGACAGGGGCCATACATTTCCTCACTGAAGCTTTCTTT. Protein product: CAWKTGAIHFLTEAFF.

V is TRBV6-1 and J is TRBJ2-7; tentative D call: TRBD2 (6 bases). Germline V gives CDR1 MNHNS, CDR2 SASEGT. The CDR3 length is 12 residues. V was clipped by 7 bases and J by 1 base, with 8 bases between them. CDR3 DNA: TGTGCCAGCATGAGCGGGTCCTACGAGCAGTACTTC. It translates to CASMSGSYEQYF.